This record looks at one TCR beta chain sequence and its context. The antigen is undetermined. The CDR3 sequence is 13 residues long. Germline values: CDR1 SGHAT, CDR2 FQNNGV. The trim removed 3 bases at V and 4 bases at J, leaving 3 bases unmatched. This sample is part of a study of T cell responses to AZD1222 COVID-19 vaccine. Across the study: Investigators merged groups given second doses at roughly 4 or roughly 12 weeks. Study-level results: It should be noted that donors were predominantly white British and more often female, and clonal diversity was possibly underestimated. Close to half of all spike-specific TCRs reportedly target regions of the variants that are unmutated. AZD1222 recipients seropositive at baseline numbered only five to seven.

Produced via immunoSEQ multiplex PCR; TCRdb's table is partial and in-frame only. Of roughly 120,000 clones in the sample, approximately 89% were seen once. Sequencing was performed on peripheral blood, taken on day 0 of AZD1222 vaccination. The genes are TRBV11-2 and TRBJ2-7; 7 nucleotides align to TRBD2. The TCR originated in an adult in good health. CDR3 nucleotides: TGTGCCAGCAGCTTTGGGGGAGGGTACGAGCAGTACTTC. This gives the protein CASSFGGGYEQYF.